This T cell receptor beta chain is from a study of control samples from healthy donors and cancer patients. CDR1 SGHAT and CDR2 FQNNGV come from the germline V gene. Trimming took 3 bases from V and 4 from J; bases not matched to a gene: 15. This CDR3 contains 18 residues. Some clones are missing from TCRdb's copy, which holds only in-frame ones; the method was immunoSEQ multiplex PCR. The sample holds 25,000 to 35,000 clones, 85% to 90% seen once. Specimen: PBMCs. The sequence came from a woman between 35 and 50 years old with lung cancer. This chain connects TRBV11-2 to TRBJ1-1; 9 positions agree with TRBD1. The CDR3 region is CASSFTSGTGIIPTEAFF. CDR3 DNA: TGTGCCAGCAGCTTCACATCCGGGACAGGGATTATCCCCACTGAAGCTTTCTTT.